These 15 T cell receptor beta chains came from one sample sequenced in a study of vaccination and CD4 T cells after COVID-19. The Oncomine TCR Beta short-read assay generated sequence data from the DNA of cultured CD4+ T cells. MiXCR was run by TCRdb on the PCR reads, yielding one entry per CDR3 protein. Of about 20,000 distinct CDR3 sequences in the sample, approximately 61% were seen once. Treatment denoted: roughly 10-day PBMC culture with coronavirus spike peptide pools or control peptides (ViraFEST assay). No antigen has been identified for these receptors. Sequenced: CD4+ T cells from blood, cultured in vitro. The receptors were sampled from a human donor who had recovered from COVID-19.

The chain uses TRBV7-6 and TRBJ1-1, with 7 bases lining up with TRBD1. The CDR3 totals 14 residues. The germline V gene has CDR1 SGHVS and CDR2 FNYEAQ. Germline trimming cut 1 base from V and 5 bases from J; bases unmatched to any gene: 4. CDR3 in DNA: TGTGCCAGCAGCTTAGGCAGGGGGATGACTGAAGCTTTCTTT. Translated, it gives CASSLGRGMTEAFF. The full variable domain, with the rest looked up from reference TRBV7-6 and TRBJ1-1, is GAGVSQSPRYKVTKRGQDVALRCDPISGHVSLYWYRQALGQGPEFLTYFNYEAQQDKSGLPNDRFSAERPEGSISTLTIQRTEQRDSAMYRCASSLGRGMTEAFFGQGTRLTVV.

This clonotype was seen more than once but under ten times. The chain recombines TRBV5-4 with TRBJ2-2; D ambiguous. Germline V gene data show CDR1 as SGHNT and CDR2 as YYREEE (reference sequence). V was cut by 1 base and J by 3 bases, with 1 base left in between. The CDR3 spans 12 residues. CDR3 amino acids: CASSLHTGELFF. The CDR3 region has the DNA TGTGCCAGCAGCTTGCACACCGGGGAGCTGTTTTTT.

The CDR3 reads CASEERGTDTQYF. CDR3 sequence (DNA): TGTGCCAGCGAGGAGCGGGGCACAGATACGCAGTATTTT. This chain uses TRBV6-1 with TRBJ2-3; tentative D call: TRBD2 (6 bases). Germline V lookup: CDR1 MNHNS, CDR2 SASEGT. Between the trimmed V and J ends, which lost 8 bases and 1 base, there was a span of 10 bases. This CDR3 spans 13 amino acids.

The chain uses TRBV20-1 and TRBJ2-7; 10 bases map to TRBD1. Germline CDR1 is DFQATT and CDR2 is SNEGSKA (reference sequence). V lost 0 bases, J lost 7 bases, and 6 bases stayed unmatched. CDR3 size: 14 residues. This CDR3 reads CSARDRQGAREQYF. Here the CDR3 DNA reads TGCAGTGCTAGAGATAGACAGGGGGCAAGGGAGCAGTACTTC.

This clonotype was recorded a few times. The V gene is TRBV25-1, the J gene TRBJ1-6, with TRBD1 matching 11 bases. This CDR3 region has 17 residues. The germline V gene has CDR1 MGHDK and CDR2 SYGVNS. V gave up 4 bases and J gave up 9 bases; unmatched junction bases: 11. CDR3 DNA sequence: TGTGCCAGCAGTGTCCAAGGGGGGACAGGGGGAAGTTCACCCCTCCACTTT. Protein sequence: CASSVQGGTGGSSPLHF.

The V gene is TRBV5-1, the J gene TRBJ1-6, with a tentative D call TRBD1 (5 bases). The V end lost 0 bases, the J end lost 8 bases, and 9 bases lay between the germline ends. The CDR3 loop spans 14 amino acids. Germline V gene data show CDR1 as SGHRS and CDR2 as YFSETQ. The CDR3 DNA is TGCGCCAGCAGCTTGGGCAGGGAATATTCACCCCTCCACTTT. Encoded protein: CASSLGREYSPLHF.

The V and J genes are TRBV2 and TRBJ2-2; D remains ambiguous. The CDR3 runs to 12 residues. V lost 6 bases to trimming and J lost 2 bases, with 4 bases between them. Looked up from germline, CDR1 is SNHLY and CDR2 is FYNNEI. The CDR3 coding sequence is TGTGCCAGCAGCAGAAACACCGGGGAGCTGTTTTTT. Its protein product is CASSRNTGELFF. Supplemented by reference TRBV2 and TRBJ2-2, the full variable domain reads EPEVTQTPSHQVTQMGQEVILRCVPISNHLYFYWYRQILGQKVEFLVSFYNNEISEKSEIFDDQFSVERPDGSNFTLKIRSTKLEDSAMYFCASSRNTGELFFGEGSRLTVL.

The chain is built from TRBV2 and TRBJ2-1, with D tentatively TRBD1 or TRBD2 (6 bases each). Trimming removed 10 bases at V and 0 bases at J, with 16 bases between. Germline V gene sequence: CDR1 SNHLY, CDR2 FYNNEI. The CDR3 is 15 residues long. CDR3 loop: CATSQGLRSYNEQFF. The CDR3 bases are TGTGCCACTTCACAGGGACTTCGCTCCTACAATGAGCAGTTCTTC.

In DNA form, the CDR3 reads TGTGCCAGCAGTCCTGACGCTAACTATGGCTACACCTTC. Its protein product is CASSPDANYGYTF. The V and J genes are TRBV6-1 and TRBJ1-2, with no clear D. Trimming removed 5 bases from V and 0 bases from J, with 7 bases in between. CDR1 is MNHNS, CDR2 SASEGT, per germline. The CDR3 runs to 13 residues.

This chain uses TRBV29-1 with TRBJ2-1, with TRBD2 matching 10 bases. Germline V gene data show CDR1 as SQVTM and CDR2 as ANQGSEA. The CDR3 has 14 amino acids. The J segment lost 7 bases and the V segment lost 7 bases, leaving 10 bases of the junction unmatched. The CDR3 nucleotides are TGCAGCGGCACCGGGACTAGCGTAGGGAATGAGCAGTTCTTC. Protein product: CSGTGTSVGNEQFF.

The rearrangement links TRBV7-6 to TRBJ1-1; D call uncertain. Trimming stripped 1 base from V and 3 bases from J, with 6 bases between. Germline CDR1 and CDR2: SGHVS and FNYEAQ. The CDR3 spans 13 residues. Here the CDR3 reads CASSLDGYTEAFF. As DNA, the CDR3 is TGTGCCAGCAGCTTAGACGGCTACACTGAAGCTTTCTTT.

This clonotype was counted a single time. The gene calls are TRBV7-8 and TRBJ2-3, with 13 bases identical to TRBD2. The CDR3 consists of 21 residues. CDR1 and CDR2 (germline): SGHVS, FQNEAQ. V was pared by 5 bases and J by 0 bases, with 17 bases of the junction left unmatched. In DNA, the CDR3 is TGTGCCAGCAGCCCTAGTTTCCGGACTAGCGGGAGTACTACTAGCACAGATACGCAGTATTTT. This gives the protein CASSPSFRTSGSTTSTDTQYF.

A word on this clonotype: The DNA is left out, because the CDR3 cannot be placed on it with certainty; the CDR3 is given as TCRdb lists it. The chain is built from TRBV6-1 and TRBJ1-2. The CDR3 length is 22 residues, termini included. The germline V gene encodes CDR1 MNHNS and CDR2 SASEGT. The CDR3 sequence is CASTNQTSMYLCATYINYGYTF.

The rearrangement uses TRBV7-9 and TRBJ2-7; 7 bases line up with TRBD2. The V gene's germline CDR1 is SEHNR and CDR2 FQNEAQ (reference sequence). Trimming at V came to 3 bases and at J to 0 bases, leaving 8 bases not matched to a gene. The CDR3 runs 16 residues. The CDR3 protein is CASSFSAGGSSYEQYF. DNA of the CDR3: TGTGCCAGCAGCTTCTCAGCGGGCGGGAGCTCCTACGAGCAGTACTTC.

This clonotype came up a few times. The gene calls are TRBV6-1 and TRBJ2-1; no reliable D call. The length of the CDR3 is 15 residues. CDR1 is MNHNS and CDR2 is SASEGT in the germline V gene. Trimming removed 6 bases from V and 2 bases from J, with 14 bases in between. The CDR3 DNA reads as TGTGCCAGCAGCGCCCAAACCGGCCCCTACAATGAGCAGTTCTTC. Protein product: CASSAQTGPYNEQFF.